The source of this T cell receptor beta chain is a study of T cell changes during pregnancy in multiple sclerosis. The CDR3 contains 17 residues. Germline CDR1 SGHRS, CDR2 YFSETQ. V lost 0 bases, J lost 4 bases, and 12 bases stayed unmatched. Repertoires were generated with immunoSEQ multiplex PCR, while TCRdb's copy carries only in-frame clones and drops some. The repertoire holds about 44,000 clones, 96% seen once, with 0.85% to 1% in the top ten. The rearrangement uses TRBV5-1 and TRBJ1-1, with 7 bases identical to TRBD1. The TCR originated in a female donor with multiple sclerosis, enrolled in a pregnancy study. The source was peripheral blood, collected in the second trimester of pregnancy. The CDR3 spells CASSLGVRGGAFTEAFF. The DNA of the CDR3 is TGCGCCAGCAGCTTGGGTGTGAGAGGGGGCGCCTTCACTGAAGCTTTCTTT.